The source of this T cell receptor (beta chain) is a study of shared clonotypes between healthy human individuals (dated by TCRdb to about 2020). In the study overall: The cohort comprised two women and a few men aged 18 to 49 years. Leukapheresis yielded between about 0.85 and 10 billion PBMCs per donor. Different laboratories and diverse techniques were used to prepare libraries and sequence TCR repertoires, to increase sequencing depth and limit assay-specific biases. For each donor, three plates each were used for CD4 naive and CD4 memory, two plates were used for CD8 naive, and one plate was used for CD8 memory. The study deeply sequenced blood TCR repertoires of about 5 healthy adults to estimate repertoire size and the extent of clonotype sharing between individuals.

Beyond this particular receptor, the publication reports: Higher generation probabilities were observed for clonotypes shared by all four sorted-subset donors than for non-shared clonotypes. Pairwise subsampling led to the expectation that sequencing depth would affect the degree of clonotype sharing among donors. Estimated clonotype richness was generally larger for naive than for memory subsets. Sampling was restricted to blood, and TCR repertoires in tissues likely differ from the TCR repertoires found in blood. Even with the large sequencing depth, rarefaction of the sorted-subset datasets indicated that sequencing was incomplete. Around 5% of naive CD4, roughly 3.6% of naive CD8, about 2.4% of memory CD4, and less than 0.45% of memory CD8 clonotypes were shared across a few donors. The genetic and exposure-history diversity represented was limited by the small number of donors.

Comments on this clone: Its antigen is not yet known. There are no base qualities to consult, and no much larger clone falls within one base.

Using the deep immunoSEQ assay, multiplex PCR amplified TCR CDR3 regions from genomic DNA. For each cell subset, the extracted genomic DNA was distributed evenly across all wells of several immunoSEQ 96-well plates, and each plate served as one replicate. For sorted subsets, around 200 ng genomic DNA, equal to 30,000 or so T cell genomes, was loaded into each replicate PCR. Purified libraries were measured with a Qubit 3.0 fluorometer, size-checked on a Bioanalyzer 2100, and measured again with the KAPA Library Quantification kit. Every immunoSEQ 96-well plate was sequenced on a separate single-read 150-cycle Illumina NextSeq 550 flow cell. On the study's bioinformatics: Because only junctional sequences without quality scores were contained in the immunoSEQ output, filtering matching that applied to full-length reads could not be performed. To assign V/J genes and CDR3, sequences were annotated against IMGT germline references using PyIR, a Python wrapper for IgBLAST v1.9. Reads were filtered out if the reads had weak V/J assignments (E-value above 1e-6), no CDR3, stop codons, out-of-frame junctions, or ambiguous translated residues. V3J clonotypes were defined as sequences sharing an identical inferred V gene, J gene, and CDR3 amino acid sequence. The percentage overlap between two repertoires was calculated by dividing the number of shared unique clonotypes by the size of the smaller repertoire. Richness of each repertoire was evaluated using RTK rarefaction, the Chao1 estimator, and Recon v2.1 estimates of unobserved clonotypes. OLGA was used to compute generation probabilities for all TCRbeta clonotypes that the gDNA method yielded from four donors. TCRdb retrieved this table from immuneACCESS and kept in-frame rearrangements only. Not all clones are present; in checked studies, unresolved V genes account for under half, and no reason is known for the remainder. V, J and clone size are taken as reported in that table, and D and trimming were inferred from the DNA itself. A total of about 380,000 clones appear in this sample, 96% of them only once. The ten most abundant clones make up about 0.32% of the sample.

The donors were healthy, HIV-negative adults who had no recently reported acute infections or vaccinations. Only Caucasian adults living in Nashville, Tennessee, USA were represented among the donors. CD8 memory samples combined magnetically selected CD45RO+ cells with CCR7-negative CD45RA+ effector memory (TemRA) cells. After blood collection by leukapheresis, PBMCs were isolated using Ficoll-Histopaque density gradient centrifugation and then cryopreserved in the vapor phase of liquid nitrogen. Analytical flow cytometry was used to check the purity and quantity of every magnetically sorted T cell population. From each sorted fraction, genomic DNA was isolated and quantified by UV absorbance on a Nanodrop 2000c. V and J lose 1 base and 4 bases, and a span of 11 bases separates them. The CDR3 goes from the cysteine to the phenylalanine over 14 residues. The only DNA kept is the CDR3, 42 bases in frame from the first base. In the germline V gene, CDR1 corresponds to MGHRA and CDR2 to YSYEKL.

Sequenced: memory CD8+ T cells sorted from blood. The cell subset or site label here, explained by the study, means: CD45RO+ cells pooled with CCR7-negative TemRA cells. This sequence originates from a man between 25 and 39 years old in good health. The chain links TRBV4-1 with TRBJ2-7; the D gene is perhaps TRBD1, from 5 matching bases. The nucleotide sequence reads as follows: TGCGCCAGCAGCCAAGTATTAGGGGTTTACGAGCAGTACTTC. Its coded protein is CASSQVLGVYEQYF.